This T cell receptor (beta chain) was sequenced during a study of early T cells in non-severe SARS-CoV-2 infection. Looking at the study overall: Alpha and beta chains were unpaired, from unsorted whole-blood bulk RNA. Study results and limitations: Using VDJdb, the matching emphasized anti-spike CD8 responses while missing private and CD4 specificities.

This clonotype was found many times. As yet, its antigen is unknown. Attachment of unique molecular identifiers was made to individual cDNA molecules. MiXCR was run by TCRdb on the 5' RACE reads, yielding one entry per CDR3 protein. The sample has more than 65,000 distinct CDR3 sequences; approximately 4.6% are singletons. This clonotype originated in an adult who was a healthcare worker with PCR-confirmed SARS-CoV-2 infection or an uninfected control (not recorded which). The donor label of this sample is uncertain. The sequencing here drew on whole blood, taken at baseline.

The CDR3: CASSFVQETQYF. CDR3 DNA sequence: TGTGCCAGCAGTTTTGTTCAAGAGACCCAGTACTTC. This chain links TRBV12-3 or TRBV12-4 with TRBJ2-5; the D is unclear. The CDR3 runs to 12 residues. Trimming took off 3 bases at V and 2 bases at J, with 4 bases between the two ends.